The 20 T cell receptor beta chains presented below share a single source sample, sequenced in a study of PD-L1 blockade in urothelial cancer. The data were produced by immunoSEQ multiplex PCR, yet TCRdb's version contains in-frame clones alone and is incomplete. The sample consists of tens of thousands of clones, around four fifths of them appearing once. This specimen consisted of PBMCs, obtained around atezolizumab (anti-PD-L1) treatment. The receptors come from a man in his 70s with urothelial cancer.

The chain is built from TRBV6-1 and TRBJ1-4, with a tentative D call TRBD1 (6 bases). Trimming stripped 4 bases from V and 5 bases from J, with 17 bases between. This CDR3 comprises 16 residues. Germline V gene data show CDR1 as MNHNS and CDR2 as SASEGT. The CDR3, as DNA: TGTGCCAGCAGTGTGGGCGGGGGGCCGTTGAATGAAAAACTGTTTTTT. It encodes CASSVGGGPLNEKLFF.

This clone occurred once. The chain links TRBV28 to TRBJ2-2; D unclear. V lost 6 bases and J 2 bases, leaving 7 bases between the germline ends. The V gene's germline CDR1 is MDHEN and CDR2 SYDVKM. This CDR3 has 13 amino acids. Here the CDR3 DNA reads TGTGCCAGCAGCAACTCTAACACCGGGGAGCTGTTTTTT. Encoded protein: CASSNSNTGELFF. Full variable domain (outside the CDR3, taken from reference TRBV28 and TRBJ2-2): DVKVTQSSRYLVKRTGEKVFLECVQDMDHENMFWYRQDPGLGLRLIYFSYDVKMKEKGDIPEGYSVSREKKERFSLILESASTNQTSMYLCASSNSNTGELFFGEGSRLTVL.

This chain's CDR3 is CASRGLANTGELFF. As DNA, the CDR3 is TGTGCCAGCAGGGGACTTGCGAACACCGGGGAGCTGTTTTTT. The rearrangement links TRBV6-6 to TRBJ2-2; possibly TRBD2 for D (6 bases). CDR1 is MNHNY and CDR2 is SVGAGI in the germline V gene (reference sequence). This CDR3 region has 14 residues. V shed 6 bases and J shed 0 bases, with 8 bases lying between them.

This clone was seen a single time. The rearrangement uses TRBV28 and TRBJ1-1; no reliable D call. Germline assignment: CDR1 MDHEN and CDR2 SYDVKM. V lost 7 bases and J 1 base, leaving 10 bases between the germline ends. The CDR3 spans 13 residues. The CDR3 DNA reads TGTGCCAGCAAATGGAGGGAGAACACTGAAGCTTTCTTT. Translation gives CASKWRENTEAFF.

The gene calls are TRBV5-6 and TRBJ2-2; the match to TRBD1 covers 9 bases. Germline-derived CDR1 and CDR2 are SGHDT and YYEEEE. V lost 1 base and J lost 6; bases outside the gene matches: 7. The CDR3 is 16 amino acids. The CDR3 protein is CASSLPGTGLAGELFF. CDR3 DNA sequence: TGTGCCAGCAGCTTGCCCGGGACAGGGTTGGCCGGGGAGCTGTTTTTT. The full variable domain, completed using reference TRBV5-6 and TRBJ2-2, is DAGVTQSPTHLIKTRGQQVTLRCSPKSGHDTVSWYQQALGQGPQFIFQYYEEEERQRGNFPDRFSGHQFPNYSSELNVNALLLGDSALYLCASSLPGTGLAGELFFGEGSRLTVL.

The chain carries TRBV5-1 and TRBJ2-3; D is ambiguous. Germline V gives CDR1 SGHRS, CDR2 YFSETQ. The V gene lost 2 bases and the J gene lost 0 bases, with 10 bases spanning the gap. The CDR3 contains 15 residues. DNA of the CDR3: TGCGCCAGCAGCTTAGCCGCCACTAGCACAGATACGCAGTATTTT. Its protein is CASSLAATSTDTQYF.

The rearrangement joins TRBV2 to TRBJ2-1, with 10 bases lining up with TRBD1. The CDR3 covers 15 residues. Germline V lookup: CDR1 SNHLY, CDR2 FYNNEI. V was pared by 6 bases and J by 3 bases, with 5 bases of the junction left unmatched. The CDR3 DNA is TGTGCCAGCAGACCGGGACAGGGGCTCTACAATGAGCAGTTCTTC. This sequence encodes CASRPGQGLYNEQFF.

CDR3 DNA sequence: TGTGCCAGCATCCCGGACCGGGACATGGAAGTATACGAGCAGTACTTC. This codes for CASIPDRDMEVYEQYF. The V gene is TRBV28, the J gene TRBJ2-7, with D perhaps matching TRBD1 (6 bases). Germline CDR1 is MDHEN and CDR2 is SYDVKM. The CDR3 has 16 residues. V was shortened by 7 bases and J by 4 bases, with 23 bases between the two germline ends.

The chain couples TRBV6-5 to TRBJ1-3, with 7 bases fitting TRBD1. The CDR3 is made up of 16 amino acids. The J segment lost 3 bases and the V segment lost 2 bases, leaving 7 bases of the junction unmatched. The germline gives CDR1 MNHEY, CDR2 SVGAGI. For the CDR3, the DNA is TGTGCCAGCAGTTACGAACAGGGGTACGGTGGAAACACCATATATTTT. It yields the protein CASSYEQGYGGNTIYF.

The genes are TRBV6-1 and TRBJ2-7, with a possible D match to TRBD1 (6 bases). From germline, CDR1 is MNHNS and CDR2 SASEGT. V lost 5 bases to trimming and J lost 5 bases, with 16 bases between them. This CDR3 region has 14 residues. The CDR3: CASSPPVGGHEQYF. The CDR3 region has the DNA TGTGCCAGCAGTCCCCCTGTAGGGGGACACGAGCAGTACTTC.

A single count supports this clone. The rearrangement uses TRBV7-9 and TRBJ1-2, with a tentative D call TRBD1 (5 bases). Germline CDR1 reads SEHNR; CDR2 reads FQNEAQ (reference sequence). Trimming cost V 3 bases and J 4 bases, with 15 bases left between them. The CDR3 spans 15 residues. The CDR3 reads CASSFRRGGRYGYTF. In DNA form, the CDR3 reads TGTGCCAGCAGCTTCCGCCGCGGGGGTCGCTATGGCTACACCTTC.

The V gene is TRBV5-5, the J gene TRBJ2-5; D gene ambiguous. This CDR3 contains 15 residues. Trimming stripped 0 bases from V and 2 bases from J, with 11 bases between. In germline, CDR1 is SGHKS, CDR2 YYEKEE (reference sequence). The CDR3 sequence is CASSLGQSNQETQYF. The CDR3 bases are TGTGCCAGCAGCTTGGGACAAAGTAATCAAGAGACCCAGTACTTC.

The genes are TRBV6-5 and TRBJ2-3; 7 positions match TRBD2. CDR1 and CDR2 (germline): MNHEY, SVGAGI. V trimming: 7 bases; J trimming: 2 bases; junction bases outside the gene matches: 6. The CDR3 runs to 14 residues. DNA for the CDR3: TGTGCCAGCACCCGAGGACTAGACACAGATACGCAGTATTTT. This sequence encodes CASTRGLDTDTQYF.

The chain recombines TRBV19 with TRBJ1-4; weak D call: TRBD1 (6 bases). The CDR3 runs to 15 residues. Germline lookup yields CDR1 LNHDA and CDR2 SQIVND (reference sequence). Trimming removed 5 bases from V and 7 bases from J, with 17 bases in between. In DNA form, the CDR3 reads TGTGCCAGTAGTTTTGGGGCAGGGGTAGTTGAAAAACTGTTTTTT. It is translated as CASSFGAGVVEKLFF.

This rearrangement joins TRBV7-9 to TRBJ2-5, with D perhaps matching TRBD2 (7 bases). Germline CDR1 reads SEHNR; CDR2 reads FQNEAQ (reference sequence). V dropped 1 base and J dropped 5 bases, with 17 bases sitting between them. The CDR3 extends over 16 amino acids. DNA for the CDR3: TGTGCCAGCAGCTTAGGATCCTCGGGGGGCCAGGAGACCCAGTACTTC. Its protein is CASSLGSSGGQETQYF.

The V call is TRBV2, the J call TRBJ1-4, with D hard to call. Trimming shortened V by 2 bases and J by 5 bases, and 9 bases separated the two germline ends. Germline values: CDR1 SNHLY, CDR2 FYNNEI. The CDR3 is made up of 14 amino acids. CDR3 amino acids: CASSEHSQNEKLFF. CDR3 DNA: TGTGCCAGCAGTGAACACAGCCAAAATGAAAAACTGTTTTTT.

This chain uses TRBV2 with TRBJ2-4; D is possibly TRBD1 (6 bases). Germline CDR1 reads SNHLY; CDR2 reads FYNNEI. V lost 0 bases, J lost 2 bases, and 11 bases lay in between. The CDR3 is made up of 16 amino acids. CDR3 protein: CASSEALRGSKNIQYF. The CDR3 DNA reads as TGTGCCAGCAGTGAAGCGCTTAGGGGGTCCAAAAACATTCAGTACTTC.

The chain has TRBV21-1 and TRBJ1-1; TRBD1 is the table's D call, not checked against the DNA. TRBV21-1 corresponds to a pseudogene. The CDR3 covers 21 residues. CDR3 sequence reads: CASSKGYFGGQGENLNTEAFF. The CDR3 nucleotides are TGTGCCAGCAGCAAAGGGTACTTTGGTGGACAGGGGGAAAACTTGAACACTGAAGCTTTCTTT.

The rearrangement joins TRBV29-1 to TRBJ1-3, with D perhaps TRBD1 (5 bases). The CDR3 is 16 amino acids. Germline lookup yields CDR1 SQVTM and CDR2 ANQGSEA. V was shortened by 1 base and J by 0 bases, with 13 bases between the two germline ends. The CDR3 nucleotides are TGCAGCGTTGAAGCATATCAGACAGTCTCTGGAAACACCATATATTTT. Protein: CSVEAYQTVSGNTIYF.

This clone appeared once. The V call is TRBV7-2, the J call TRBJ2-1; the D gene is possibly TRBD2 (6 bases). CDR1 is SGHTA and CDR2 is FQGNSA in the germline V gene. The CDR3 covers 16 residues. V was clipped by 3 bases and J by 4 bases, with 16 bases between them. As DNA, the CDR3 is TGTGCCAGCAGCTTCGCTGGGGTGCGGGGTTACAATGAGCAGTTCTTC. This codes for CASSFAGVRGYNEQFF.